These 31 T cell receptor beta chains originate from one sample sequenced in a study of cytomegalovirus exposure and HLA in healthy donors (dated by TCRdb to the late 2010s). Library preparation employed the immunoSEQ multiplex PCR assay. For the multiplex PCR, a mixture combining 60 forward primers for TCR Vbeta segments and 13 reverse primers for TCR Jbeta segments was used. This is the immuneACCESS table as TCRdb keeps it, with only in-frame sequences that have V and J called. A part of the clones is gone; compared with another copy, unresolved V genes explain less than half, and the rest is unexplained. Here the sample has 150,000 to 200,000 clones; about 82% occur a single time. The ten largest clones take up around 1.5% of the sample. Sequencing input: PBMCs. These receptors were taken from a man younger than 35 in good health and CMV-seronegative.

On this clone itself: Distinct nucleotide sequences in the sample also encode this CDR3. V and J are TRBV5-1 and TRBJ2-7, with a possible D match to TRBD2 (5 bases). The length of the CDR3 is 14 residues. V was cut by 2 bases and J by 2 bases, with 11 bases left in between. The germline V gene encodes CDR1 SGHRS and CDR2 YFSETQ. The CDR3 DNA reads TGCGCCAGCAGCTTAGAGGGAACTACCTACGAGCAGTACTTC. Encoded protein: CASSLEGTTYEQYF.

The gene calls are TRBV5-1 and TRBJ1-3, with D hard to call. The CDR3 length is 13 residues. V was clipped by 0 bases and J by 9 bases, with 10 bases between them. The germline gives CDR1 SGHRS, CDR2 YFSETQ. CDR3 in amino acids: CASSLETGSTIYF. DNA for the CDR3: TGCGCCAGCAGCTTGGAGACGGGGAGCACCATATATTTT.

V usage is TRBV7-8 and J usage is TRBJ2-7; 11 nucleotides line up with TRBD2. Germline loops: CDR1 SGHVS, CDR2 FQNEAQ. V trimming: 5 bases; J trimming: 7 bases; junction bases outside the gene matches: 13. The CDR3 length is 16 residues. CDR3: CASSAKVAGGPWEQYF. The CDR3 nucleotides are TGTGCCAGCAGCGCAAAGGTAGCGGGGGGGCCCTGGGAGCAGTACTTC. Drawing the rest from reference TRBV7-8 and TRBJ2-7, the complete variable domain is GAGVSQSPRYKVAKRGQDVALRCDPISGHVSLFWYQQALGQGPEFLTYFQNEAQLDKSGLPSDRFFAERPEGSVSTLKIQRTQQEDSAVYLCASSAKVAGGPWEQYFGPGTRLTVT.

The count of this clone is one. The chain uses TRBV7-2 and TRBJ1-1; TRBD1 aligns across 7 bases. The CDR3 is made up of 14 amino acids. The germline CDR1 and CDR2 sequences are SGHTA and FQGNSA. Unmatched junction bases numbered 6, after V lost 1 base and J lost 7 bases. The CDR3 bases are TGTGCCAGCAGCTTAGGCACAGGGGCGTATGAAGCTTTCTTT. This gives the protein CASSLGTGAYEAFF.

This clone was detected a few times. The rearrangement links TRBV6-5 to TRBJ2-7; the D is unclear. V gave up 5 bases and J gave up 6 bases, with 8 bases separating them. The CDR3 runs 11 residues. The germline gives CDR1 MNHEY, CDR2 SVGAGI. The CDR3 region has the DNA TGTGCCAGCAGTGAACACCGCGAGCAGTACTTC. This gives the protein CASSEHREQYF.

The CDR3 DNA follows: TGTGCCAGCAGTTTATGGACAGGGGGCTATAATTCACCCCTCCACTTT. Its protein is CASSLWTGGYNSPLHF. The chain is built from TRBV27 and TRBJ1-6, with 10 bases aligning to TRBD1. The germline V gene encodes CDR1 MNHEY and CDR2 SMNVEV (reference sequence). The CDR3 spans 16 residues. With 1 base clipped from V and 3 bases from J, the junction kept 0 bases outside the gene matches.

This clone has a handful of counts. The chain links TRBV9 to TRBJ2-2, with D hard to call. CDR3 length equals 14 residues. Germline CDR1 SGDLS, CDR2 YYNGEE. Between the trimmed V and J ends, which lost 1 base and 4 bases, there was a span of 8 bases. The CDR3, as DNA: TGTGCCAGCAGCGTATCCCCCCTCACCGGGGAGCTGTTTTTT. Protein sequence: CASSVSPLTGELFF.

V gene TRBV15 combines with J gene TRBJ1-5, with a weak D call TRBD1 (6 bases). CDR3 length: 16 amino acids. The V and J ends lost 4 bases and 7 bases respectively, with 20 bases between them. Germline V gives CDR1 LNHNV, CDR2 YYDKDF (reference sequence). The CDR3 spells CATSISFGTPRQPQHF. The CDR3 region has the DNA TGTGCCACCAGCATCTCATTCGGGACACCCAGGCAGCCCCAGCATTTT. Together with reference TRBV15 and TRBJ1-5, the CDR3 gives the full variable domain: DAMVIQNPRYQVTQFGKPVTLSCSQTLNHNVMYWYQQKSSQAPKLLFHYYDKDFNNEADTPDNFQSRRPNTSFCFLDIRSPGLGDTAMYLCATSISFGTPRQPQHFGDGTRLSIL.

The chain uses TRBV6-6 and TRBJ1-1; D perhaps matches TRBD1 (6 bases). Germline assignment: CDR1 MNHNY and CDR2 SVGAGI (reference sequence). The CDR3 is made up of 15 amino acids. Trimming stripped 0 bases from V and 6 bases from J, with 14 bases between. The CDR3, as DNA: TGTGCCAGCAGTTACTCGAGGGGGGGGAGGCCTGAAGCTTTCTTT. As protein: CASSYSRGGRPEAFF.

The sample holds one count of this clone. CDR3 region: CASSQDRTSGRIYNEQFF. For the CDR3, the DNA is TGTGCCAGCAGCCAAGATCGGACTAGCGGGAGGATATACAATGAGCAGTTCTTC. The chain joins TRBV14 to TRBJ2-1, with TRBD2 matching 14 bases. V trimming: 0 bases; J trimming: 4 bases; junction bases outside the gene matches: 5. From germline, CDR1 is SGHDN and CDR2 FVKESK. This CDR3 has 18 amino acids.

This chain joins TRBV18 and TRBJ2-7; no clear D. CDR3 length: 14 amino acids. The V gene's germline CDR1 is KGHSH and CDR2 LQKENI. V lost 2 bases and J 3 bases, leaving 11 bases between the germline ends. The CDR3 DNA is TGTGCCAGCTCACCATCGGGTCCGATCTACGAGCAGTACTTC. This translates into CASSPSGPIYEQYF.

The CDR3: CASSVGQVGSGNTIYF. In DNA, the CDR3 is TGTGCCAGCAGCGTGGGACAGGTAGGCTCTGGAAACACCATATATTTT. The chain has TRBV9 and TRBJ1-3; 8 bases are a match to TRBD1. V gave up 2 bases and J gave up 0 bases; unmatched junction bases: 4. The germline CDR1 and CDR2 sequences are SGDLS and YYNGEE. The CDR3 consists of 16 residues.

The chain links TRBV5-1 to TRBJ2-4; 11 bases match TRBD1. CDR3 length equals 18 residues. With V trimmed by 2 bases and J by 8 bases, 15 bases remained unmatched. Germline CDR1 reads SGHRS; CDR2 reads YFSETQ. The CDR3 DNA follows: TGCGCCAGCAGCTTTTCCGGAGCAGGACAGGGGGCGCAGGACATTCAGTACTTC. Its translation is CASSFSGAGQGAQDIQYF.

The chain has TRBV7-6 and TRBJ2-3; D remains ambiguous. Trimming took off 1 base at V and 1 base at J, with 9 bases between the two ends. Germline assignment: CDR1 SGHVS and CDR2 FNYEAQ. The CDR3 is 15 amino acids. The CDR3 loop reads CASSLGLGGTDTQYF. The CDR3 DNA reads as TGTGCCAGCAGCTTAGGTCTAGGTGGCACAGATACGCAGTATTTT.

This clone was recorded only once. This sequence joins TRBV29-1 and TRBJ1-2; 8 bases agree with TRBD1. The germline CDR1 and CDR2 sequences are SQVTM and ANQGSEA. With V trimmed by 7 bases and J by 1 base, 8 bases remained unmatched. There are 14 residues in the CDR3. CDR3 amino acids: CSAPTGAYNYGYTF. CDR3 DNA: TGCAGCGCTCCGACAGGGGCGTATAACTATGGCTACACCTTC.

The V gene is TRBV6-1, the J gene TRBJ1-4; maybe TRBD1 (6 bases). CDR1 is MNHNS, CDR2 SASEGT, per germline. Trimming removed 1 base at V and 8 bases at J, with 11 bases between. The length of the CDR3 is 14 residues. The CDR3: CASSEGRGREKLFF. Here the CDR3 DNA reads TGTGCCAGCAGTGAAGGCAGGGGTAGAGAAAAACTGTTTTTT.

The chain joins TRBV5-1 to TRBJ1-6; D is unclear. This CDR3 is 13 amino acids long. Deletions cut 2 bases from V and 8 bases from J, with 8 bases between. Germline CDR1 reads SGHRS; CDR2 reads YFSETQ. The CDR3 sequence is CASSFRRDSPLHF. For the CDR3, the DNA is TGCGCCAGCAGCTTTAGGAGGGATTCACCCCTCCACTTT.

V is TRBV7-3 and J is TRBJ1-1, with a possible D match to TRBD1 (6 bases). The CDR3 covers 13 residues. Germline CDR1 SGHTA, CDR2 FQGTGA. The V and J ends lost 8 bases and 1 base respectively, with 11 bases between them. CDR3 amino acids: CASAGTSNTEAFF. CDR3 nucleotides: TGTGCCAGCGCCGGGACATCGAACACTGAAGCTTTCTTT.

The chain couples TRBV4-1 to TRBJ1-1; D uncertain. The germline CDR1 and CDR2 sequences are MGHRA and YSYEKL. V lost 5 bases and J 1 base, leaving 8 bases between the germline ends. The CDR3 has 13 amino acids. In nucleotides, the CDR3 is TGCGCCAGCAGCGGGCGTAGGAACACTGAAGCTTTCTTT. Residues: CASSGRRNTEAFF.

This chain joins TRBV27 and TRBJ1-2, with TRBD1 as a possible D gene (5 bases). The CDR3 length is 15 residues. The V end was cut by 10 bases, the J end by 4 bases, with 22 bases between. Germline V CDR1 and CDR2: MNHEY, SMNVEV (reference sequence). DNA of the CDR3: TGTGCCACCACCCCTTCGGCGGGGCCTGGCTATGGCTACACCTTC. As protein: CATTPSAGPGYGYTF.

V is TRBV28 and J is TRBJ2-3; 7 bases align to TRBD1. After removal of 4 bases from V and 7 bases from J, the junction contained 8 bases not matched to a gene. CDR1 MDHEN and CDR2 SYDVKM come from the germline V gene. CDR3 length: 14 residues. The CDR3 nucleotides are TGTGCCAGCAGTTCCCGACAGGGTGGGAATACGCAGTATTTT. Protein product: CASSSRQGGNTQYF.

This sequence joins TRBV9 and TRBJ2-1; TRBD2 might be the D (6 bases). Germline V gene sequence: CDR1 SGDLS, CDR2 YYNGEE. This CDR3 is built from 13 residues. The V gene lost 4 bases and the J gene lost 12 bases, with 17 bases spanning the gap. CDR3 DNA sequence: TGTGCCAGCAGCCCCCCTAACGGGGGATTGCAGTTCTTC. The encoded protein is CASSPPNGGLQFF.

In its sample, this clone was seen a few times. The CDR3 sequence is CASSFGQGGTEAFF. The DNA for the CDR3 is TGTGCCAGCAGCTTTGGACAGGGGGGAACTGAAGCTTTCTTT. The V call is TRBV7-9, the J call TRBJ1-1, with 10 nucleotides matching TRBD1. V shed 3 bases and J 5 bases; nucleotides not matched to a gene: 3. The germline gives CDR1 SEHNR, CDR2 FQNEAQ (reference sequence). The length of the CDR3 is 14 residues.

DNA of the CDR3: TGTGCCTGGAGTCGAGCTAGGAATGAGCAGTTCTTC. It yields the protein CAWSRARNEQFF. The chain couples TRBV30 to TRBJ2-1, with D uncertain. CDR3 size: 12 residues. V lost 2 bases and J 7 bases, leaving 9 bases between the germline ends. Germline V gene data show CDR1 as GTSNPN and CDR2 as SVGIG (reference sequence).

The chain is built from TRBV7-3 and TRBJ2-3, with 9 bases that match TRBD2. The V gene's germline CDR1 is SGHTA and CDR2 FQGTGA. There are 16 residues in the CDR3. V was clipped by 1 base and J by 5 bases; unmatched bases: 7. The CDR3 spells CASSLRAGGRVDTQYF. The CDR3, as DNA: TGTGCCAGCAGCTTAAGGGCGGGGGGGAGGGTAGATACGCAGTATTTT.

The rearrangement uses TRBV5-5 and TRBJ2-7; no definite D call. Germline CDR1 is SGHKS and CDR2 is YYEKEE (reference sequence). The CDR3 spans 13 residues. Trimming cost V 3 bases and J 3 bases, with 10 bases left between them. This CDR3 is CASSSSLYYEQYF. In DNA form, the CDR3 reads TGTGCCAGCAGCTCCTCGCTATACTACGAGCAGTACTTC.

This clone was seen more than once but under ten times. The CDR3 loop is CASSYTGITYEQYF. Written as DNA, the CDR3 is TGTGCCAGCAGCTATACAGGGATTACCTACGAGCAGTACTTC. The chain is built from TRBV6-5 and TRBJ2-7; weak D call: TRBD1 (6 bases). The CDR3 is 14 residues long. The V end was cut by 6 bases, the J end by 2 bases, with 14 bases between. Germline V gene sequence: CDR1 MNHEY, CDR2 SVGAGI.

This clone has a single count. The chain combines TRBV6-1 with TRBJ1-5; 8 bases agree with TRBD1. The V and J ends lost 7 bases and 6 bases, in that order; junction bases with no gene match: 5. Germline CDR1 and CDR2: MNHNS and SASEGT. The CDR3 sequence is 13 residues long. This CDR3 is CASKGQGIQPQHF. The CDR3 region has the DNA TGTGCCAGCAAAGGACAGGGAATTCAGCCCCAGCATTTT.

The chain is built from TRBV9 and TRBJ2-5; the D gene is possibly TRBD2 (5 bases). The CDR3 spans 12 residues. CDR1 and CDR2 (germline): SGDLS, YYNGEE. With 4 bases removed from V and 2 bases from J, the gap between germline ends came to 6 bases. DNA for the CDR3: TGTGCCAGCAGCCCGGGGCAAGAGACCCAGTACTTC. It specifies CASSPGQETQYF.

The V gene is TRBV4-1, the J gene TRBJ2-7; D remains unclear. V was trimmed by 0 bases and J by 2 bases, leaving 17 bases between them. CDR3 length: 17 residues. Per germline, CDR1 MGHRA and CDR2 YSYEKL. As DNA, the CDR3 is TGCGCCAGCAGCCAAGATAGTTCGACTGCTCAGCCCTACGAGCAGTACTTC. Translated, it gives CASSQDSSTAQPYEQYF.

The V and J genes are TRBV4-2 and TRBJ1-5; D is possibly TRBD1 (6 bases). The CDR3 has 13 amino acids. Trimming left V 4 bases short and J 4 bases short, with 8 bases between. Germline CDR1 reads LGHNA; CDR2 reads YNFKEQ. The CDR3 protein is CASSRTGNQPQHF. Here the CDR3 DNA reads TGTGCCAGCAGCCGCACAGGGAATCAGCCCCAGCATTTT.